This entry is about one T cell receptor beta chain. Antigen specificity is unknown. Treatment specified: oral pan-JAK inhibitor, 5-10 mg twice daily. Sequencing relied on a cDNA template that was reverse transcribed from extracted RNA. Generated by immunoSEQ multiplex PCR, the TCRdb table keeps only in-frame clones and is missing some. The sample includes fewer than 150,000 clones, roughly four fifths of them seen just once. This record belongs to a study of CD8+ T cells in alopecia areata. As for the study in general: Severity among treated patients was scored by the percentage of scalp area affected.

Study-wide findings and caveats: Mouse data revealed clearer TCR sharing than patient data did, a gap possibly tied to HLA.

The germline CDR1 and CDR2 sequences are MNHEY and SVGAGI. The CDR3 totals 14 residues. V dropped 4 bases and J dropped 5; count of bases not matched to a gene: 5. This material consisted of CD8+ T cells sorted from blood, taken at week 4, from a patient treated with tofacitinib. The TCR sequence derives from a human donor with alopecia areata. The chain combines TRBV6-5 with TRBJ2-1; 7 bases map to TRBD1. The CDR3 DNA reads TGTGCCAGCAGTTTCTACAGGGGCCACAATGAGCAGTTCTTC. Translated: CASSFYRGHNEQFF.